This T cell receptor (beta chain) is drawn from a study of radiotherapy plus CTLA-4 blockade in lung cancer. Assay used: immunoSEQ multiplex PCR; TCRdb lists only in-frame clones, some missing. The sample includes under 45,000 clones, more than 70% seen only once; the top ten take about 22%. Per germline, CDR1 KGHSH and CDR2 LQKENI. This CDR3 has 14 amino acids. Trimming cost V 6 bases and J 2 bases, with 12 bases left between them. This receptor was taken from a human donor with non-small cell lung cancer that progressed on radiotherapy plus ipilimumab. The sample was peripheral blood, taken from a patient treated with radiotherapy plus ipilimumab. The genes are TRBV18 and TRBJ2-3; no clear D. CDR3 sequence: CASSPPVATDTQYF. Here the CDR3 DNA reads TGTGCCAGCTCCCCCCCAGTGGCCACAGATACGCAGTATTTT.